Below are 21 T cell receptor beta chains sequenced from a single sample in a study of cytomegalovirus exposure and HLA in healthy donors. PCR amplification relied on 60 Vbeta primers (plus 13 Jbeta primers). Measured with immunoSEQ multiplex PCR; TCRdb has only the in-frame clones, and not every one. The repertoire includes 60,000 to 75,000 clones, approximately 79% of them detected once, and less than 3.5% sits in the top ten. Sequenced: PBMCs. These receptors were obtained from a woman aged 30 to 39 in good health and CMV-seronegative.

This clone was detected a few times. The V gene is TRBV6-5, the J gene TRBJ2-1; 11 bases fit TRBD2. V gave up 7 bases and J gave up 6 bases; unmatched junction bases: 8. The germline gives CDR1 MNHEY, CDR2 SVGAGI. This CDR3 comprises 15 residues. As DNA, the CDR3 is TGTGCCAGCACCCTGACTAGCGGGGTCACCAATGAGCAGTTCTTC. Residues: CASTLTSGVTNEQFF.

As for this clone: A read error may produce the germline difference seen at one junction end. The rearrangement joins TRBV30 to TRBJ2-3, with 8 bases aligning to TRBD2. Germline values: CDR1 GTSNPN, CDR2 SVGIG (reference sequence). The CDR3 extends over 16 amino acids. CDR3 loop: CTWRGGTSGITDTQYF. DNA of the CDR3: TGTACCTGGAGGGGCGGGACTAGTGGGATCACAGATACGCAGTATTTT.

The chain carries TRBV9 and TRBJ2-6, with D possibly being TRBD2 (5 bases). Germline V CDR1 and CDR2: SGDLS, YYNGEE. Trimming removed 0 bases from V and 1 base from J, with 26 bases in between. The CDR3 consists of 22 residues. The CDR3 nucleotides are TGTGCCAGCAGCGTAGAACGAATTGGAGTTGACTATCTCCCTTCTGGGGCCAACGTCCTGACTTTC. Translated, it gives CASSVERIGVDYLPSGANVLTF.

CDR3 protein: CASSLGQLAEQYF. Written as DNA, the CDR3 is TGCGCCAGCAGCTTGGGACAACTTGCAGAGCAGTACTTC. J is TRBJ2-7 and V is TRBV5-1; the D is unclear. The V gene lost 0 bases and the J gene lost 7 bases, with 11 bases spanning the gap. Germline CDR1 is SGHRS and CDR2 is YFSETQ. This CDR3 region has 13 residues.

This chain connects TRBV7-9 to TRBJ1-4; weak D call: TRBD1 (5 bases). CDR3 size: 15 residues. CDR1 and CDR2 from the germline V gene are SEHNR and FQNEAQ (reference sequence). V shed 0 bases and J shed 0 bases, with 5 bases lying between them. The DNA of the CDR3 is TGTGCCAGCAGCTTAGCGACAGCAACTAATGAAAAACTGTTTTTT. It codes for CASSLATATNEKLFF.

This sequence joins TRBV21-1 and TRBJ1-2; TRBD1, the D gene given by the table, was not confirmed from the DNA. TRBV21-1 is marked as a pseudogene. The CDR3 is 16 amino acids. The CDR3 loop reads CASSKNNRGEIYGYTF. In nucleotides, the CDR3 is TGTGCCAGCAGCAAAAACAACAGGGGTGAGATCTATGGCTACACCTTC.

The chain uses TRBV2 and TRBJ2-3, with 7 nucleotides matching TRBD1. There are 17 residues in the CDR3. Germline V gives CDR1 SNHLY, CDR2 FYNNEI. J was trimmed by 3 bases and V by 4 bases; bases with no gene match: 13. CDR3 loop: CASSGRDRILLTDTQYF. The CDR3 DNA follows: TGTGCCAGCAGTGGACGGGACAGAATTCTTCTGACAGATACGCAGTATTTT.

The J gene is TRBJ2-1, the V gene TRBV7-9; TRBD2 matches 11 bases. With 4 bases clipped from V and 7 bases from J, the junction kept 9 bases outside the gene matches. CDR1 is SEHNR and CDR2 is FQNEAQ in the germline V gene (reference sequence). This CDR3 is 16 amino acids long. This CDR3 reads CASSSQLAGVRNEQFF. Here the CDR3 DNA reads TGTGCCAGCAGCTCTCAACTAGCGGGAGTGCGGAATGAGCAGTTCTTC.

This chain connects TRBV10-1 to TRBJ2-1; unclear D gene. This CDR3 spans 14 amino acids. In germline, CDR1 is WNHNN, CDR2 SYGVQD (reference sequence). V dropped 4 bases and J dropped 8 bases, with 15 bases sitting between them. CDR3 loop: CASSGSLSRDEQFF. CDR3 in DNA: TGCGCCAGCAGTGGGTCCCTAAGCCGCGATGAGCAGTTCTTC.

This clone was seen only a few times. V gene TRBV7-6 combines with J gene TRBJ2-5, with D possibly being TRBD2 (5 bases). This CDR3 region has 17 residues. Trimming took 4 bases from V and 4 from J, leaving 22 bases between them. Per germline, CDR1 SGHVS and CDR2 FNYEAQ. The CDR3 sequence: CASSSVQVPAAGETQYF. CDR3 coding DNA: TGTGCCAGCAGCTCCGTGCAAGTCCCCGCGGCGGGAGAGACCCAGTACTTC.

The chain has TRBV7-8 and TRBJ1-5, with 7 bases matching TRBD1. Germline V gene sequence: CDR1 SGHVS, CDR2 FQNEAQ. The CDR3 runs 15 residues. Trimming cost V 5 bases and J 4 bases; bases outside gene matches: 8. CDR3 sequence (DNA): TGTGCCAGCAGCCCGATGACAGGGCTAAATCAGCCCCAGCATTTT. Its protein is CASSPMTGLNQPQHF.

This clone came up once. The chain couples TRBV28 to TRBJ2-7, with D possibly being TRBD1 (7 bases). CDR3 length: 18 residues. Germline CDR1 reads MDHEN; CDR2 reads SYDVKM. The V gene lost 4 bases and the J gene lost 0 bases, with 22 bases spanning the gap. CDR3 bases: TGTGCCAGCAGTTCAGGGGGTGAGGGGGGCCTTTACTCCTACGAGCAGTACTTC. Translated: CASSSGGEGGLYSYEQYF.

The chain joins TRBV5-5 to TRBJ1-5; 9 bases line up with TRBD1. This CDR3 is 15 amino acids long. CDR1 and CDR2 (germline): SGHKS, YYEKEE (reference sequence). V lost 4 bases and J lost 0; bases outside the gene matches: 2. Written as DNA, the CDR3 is TGTGCCAGCAGCCGGACAGGGGTTAGCAATCAGCCCCAGCATTTT. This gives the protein CASSRTGVSNQPQHF.

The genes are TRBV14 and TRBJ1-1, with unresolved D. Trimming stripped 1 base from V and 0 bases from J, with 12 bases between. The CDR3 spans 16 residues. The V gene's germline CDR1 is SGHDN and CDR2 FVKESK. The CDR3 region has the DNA TGTGCCAGCAGCCAAGTTCGAGGTCAGATGAACACTGAAGCTTTCTTT. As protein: CASSQVRGQMNTEAFF.

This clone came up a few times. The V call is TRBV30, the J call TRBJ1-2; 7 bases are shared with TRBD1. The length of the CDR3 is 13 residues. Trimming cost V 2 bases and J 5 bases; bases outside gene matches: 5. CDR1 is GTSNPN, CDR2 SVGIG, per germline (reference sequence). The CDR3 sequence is CAWSRGTAYGYTF. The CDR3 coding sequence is TGTGCCTGGAGTAGGGGGACAGCTTATGGCTACACCTTC. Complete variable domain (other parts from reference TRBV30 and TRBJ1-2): SQTIHQWPATLVQPVGSPLSLECTVEGTSNPNLYWYRQAAGRGLQLLFYSVGIGQISSEVPQNLSASRPQDRQFILSSKKLLLSDSGFYLCAWSRGTAYGYTFGSGTRLTVV.

The DNA of the CDR3 is TGCGCCAGCAGCCAAGAAGGAGGGGGGGCCGGGGAGCTGTTTTTT. This codes for CASSQEGGGAGELFF. The rearrangement links TRBV4-1 to TRBJ2-2; the D gene is possibly TRBD2 (7 bases). CDR3 length equals 15 residues. In germline, CDR1 is MGHRA, CDR2 YSYEKL. Trimming removed 0 bases from V and 6 bases from J, with 11 bases in between.

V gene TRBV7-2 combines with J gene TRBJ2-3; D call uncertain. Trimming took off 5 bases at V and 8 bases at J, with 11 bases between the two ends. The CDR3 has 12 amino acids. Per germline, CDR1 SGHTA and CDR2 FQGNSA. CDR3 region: CASSLPPFTQYF. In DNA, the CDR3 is TGTGCCAGCAGCCTCCCCCCTTTTACGCAGTATTTT.

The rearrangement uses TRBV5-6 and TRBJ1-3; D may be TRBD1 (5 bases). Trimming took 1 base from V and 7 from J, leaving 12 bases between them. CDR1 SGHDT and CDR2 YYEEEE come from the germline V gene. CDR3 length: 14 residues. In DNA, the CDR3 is TGTGCCAGCAGCTTGAGGGGTGGGCTCAACACCATATATTTT. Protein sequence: CASSLRGGLNTIYF.

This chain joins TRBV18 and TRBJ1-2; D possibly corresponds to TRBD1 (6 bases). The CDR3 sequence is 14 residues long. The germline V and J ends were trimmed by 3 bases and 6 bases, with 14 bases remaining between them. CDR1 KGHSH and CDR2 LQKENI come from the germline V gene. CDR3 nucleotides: TGTGCCAGCTCACCTTGGGCGGGGGCGGATGGCTACACCTTC. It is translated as CASSPWAGADGYTF.

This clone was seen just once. The DNA of the CDR3 is TGTGCCAGCAGCGCCGGGACAGGGGCCTACGAGCAGTACTTC. Amino acids: CASSAGTGAYEQYF. The V call is TRBV5-4, the J call TRBJ2-5, with 10 positions matching TRBD1. The end of the DNA is better explained by TRBJ2-7, so the J call may be wrong. The germline CDR1 and CDR2 sequences are SGHNT and YYREEE (reference sequence). This CDR3 spans 14 amino acids.

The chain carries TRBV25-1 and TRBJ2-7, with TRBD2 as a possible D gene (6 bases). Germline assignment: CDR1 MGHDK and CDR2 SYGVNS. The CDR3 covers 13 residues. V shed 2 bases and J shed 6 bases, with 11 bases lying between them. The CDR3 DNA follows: TGTGCCAGCAGTGAAGCAGGGAGGCGCGAGCAGTACTTC. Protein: CASSEAGRREQYF.